Listed below are T cell receptor beta chains from one sample, sequenced in a study of T-cell memory formation after mild COVID-19. TCRdb used MiXCR to reprocess the 5' RACE reads, holding one entry per CDR3 protein. The table has about 320,000 distinct CDR3 sequences, over 11% seen once; the top ten hold roughly a fifth. The sample consisted of PBMCs or a T cell subset sorted from them (not recorded which). These receptor sequences come from a man aged 18 to 30 who had mild COVID-19 (a few samples of this study predate the infection). Cell type and time point are not known. Each CDR3 is given with its conserved first and last residue. The D gene is left open where the match is weak. Rows may omit the clone size; those that give it use once, few, many or a size class.

CDR3 protein: CAWSRGLASNEQFF
CDR3 DNA: TGTGCCTGGAGTAGGGGACTAGCATCCAATGAGCAGTTCTTC
D gene: TRBD2
clone size: .
CDR3 length: 14
J gene: TRBJ2-1
V gene: TRBV30

CDR3 protein: CASSLNPVWELQETQYF
CDR3 DNA: TGTGCCAGCAGCTTAAACCCTGTTTGGGAACTACAAGAGACCCAGTACTTC
D gene: .
clone size: few
CDR3 length: 17
J gene: TRBJ2-5
V gene: TRBV11-2

CDR3 protein: CASSSGLAVGNEQFF
CDR3 DNA: TGTGCCAGCAGCTCAGGACTAGCGGTTGGTAATGAGCAGTTCTTC
D gene: TRBD2
clone size: .
CDR3 length: 15
J gene: TRBJ2-1
V gene: TRBV5-6

CDR3 protein: CASRFLQGGGNSPLHF
CDR3 DNA: TGTGCCAGCAGATTCTTACAGGGAGGAGGTAATTCACCCCTCCACTTT
D gene: .
clone size: .
CDR3 length: 16
J gene: TRBJ1-6
V gene: TRBV6-5

CDR3 protein: CASSHTPETQYF
CDR3 DNA: TGTGCCAGCAGCCATACCCCGGAGACCCAGTACTTC
D gene: .
clone size: .
CDR3 length: 12
J gene: TRBJ2-5
V gene: TRBV7-9

CDR3 protein: CASSRQLGGNYGYTF
CDR3 DNA: TGTGCCAGTAGTAGACAGCTCGGTGGGAACTATGGCTACACCTTC
D gene: .
clone size: .
CDR3 length: 15
J gene: TRBJ1-2
V gene: TRBV19

CDR3 protein: CASSLVQETQYF
CDR3 DNA: TGCGCCAGCAGCTTGGTCCAAGAGACCCAGTACTTC
D gene: .
clone size: many
CDR3 length: 12
J gene: TRBJ2-5
V gene: TRBV5-1

CDR3 protein: CASSLSAGGPHEQFF
CDR3 DNA: TGTGCCAGCAGCTTATCAGCGGGGGGGCCGCATGAGCAGTTCTTC
D gene: TRBD2
clone size: few
CDR3 length: 15
J gene: TRBJ2-1
V gene: TRBV11-2

CDR3 protein: CSVGRGLNTGELFF
CDR3 DNA: TGCAGCGTTGGGAGGGGGCTGAACACCGGGGAGCTGTTTTTT
D gene: .
clone size: .
CDR3 length: 14
J gene: TRBJ2-2
V gene: TRBV29-1

CDR3 protein: CASSPVGGGGDTQYF
CDR3 DNA: TGTGCCAGCAGCCCAGTGGGCGGGGGCGGAGATACGCAGTATTTT
D gene: .
clone size: .
CDR3 length: 15
J gene: TRBJ2-3
V gene: TRBV11-1

CDR3 protein: CASRGQGANVLTF
CDR3 DNA: TGTGCCAGCAGGGGGCAGGGGGCCAACGTCCTGACTTTC
D gene: .
clone size: .
CDR3 length: 13
J gene: TRBJ2-6
V gene: TRBV6-2/TRBV6-3

CDR3 protein: CASTYTDRGQETQYF
CDR3 DNA: TGTGCCAGCACCTATACCGACAGGGGGCAAGAGACCCAGTACTTC
D gene: TRBD1
clone size: .
CDR3 length: 15
J gene: TRBJ2-5
V gene: TRBV7-9

CDR3 protein: CASSQGHTQYF
CDR3 DNA: TGTGCCAGCAGCCAGGGACATACGCAGTATTTT
D gene: .
clone size: .
CDR3 length: 11
J gene: TRBJ2-3
V gene: TRBV12-3/TRBV12-4

CDR3 protein: CASSRTGWGEQFF
CDR3 DNA: TGTGCCAGCAGCCGGACAGGGTGGGGTGAGCAGTTCTTC
D gene: TRBD1
clone size: .
CDR3 length: 13
J gene: TRBJ2-1
V gene: TRBV6-5

CDR3 protein: CASSSGLASTDTQYF
CDR3 DNA: TGTGCCAGCAGCTCCGGACTAGCGTCCACAGATACGCAGTATTTT
D gene: TRBD2
clone size: .
CDR3 length: 15
J gene: TRBJ2-3
V gene: TRBV5-5

CDR3 protein: CSAKGGDQQPQHF
CDR3 DNA: TGCAGTGCTAAAGGGGGAGATCAACAGCCCCAGCATTTT
D gene: .
clone size: .
CDR3 length: 13
J gene: TRBJ1-5
V gene: TRBV20-1

CDR3 protein: CASSTLTGASTDTQYF
CDR3 DNA: TGTGCCAGCAGTACCCTGACAGGGGCCAGCACAGATACGCAGTATTTT
D gene: TRBD1
clone size: few
CDR3 length: 16
J gene: TRBJ2-3
V gene: TRBV6-2/TRBV6-3

CDR3 protein: CASSEGTIYSNQPQHF
CDR3 DNA: TGTGCCAGCAGCGAGGGGACAATCTATAGCAATCAGCCCCAGCATTTT
D gene: .
clone size: few
CDR3 length: 16
J gene: TRBJ1-5
V gene: TRBV7-8

CDR3 protein: CSVLQGAQETQYF
CDR3 DNA: TGCAGCGTTCTCCAGGGGGCACAAGAGACCCAGTACTTC
D gene: TRBD1
clone size: few
CDR3 length: 13
J gene: TRBJ2-5
V gene: TRBV29-1

CDR3 protein: CASSQDLALDGSGEKLFF
CDR3 DNA: TGTGCCAGCAGCCAAGATCTCGCCCTCGACGGTTCGGGGGAAAAACTGTTTTTT
D gene: .
clone size: many
CDR3 length: 18
J gene: TRBJ1-4
V gene: TRBV14

CDR3 protein: CASVVSGGPKTQYF
CDR3 DNA: TGTGCCAGCGTTGTCTCGGGGGGCCCGAAGACCCAGTACTTC
D gene: .
clone size: many
CDR3 length: 14
J gene: TRBJ2-5
V gene: TRBV12-3/TRBV12-4

CDR3 protein: CASRTYRGESYNEQFF
CDR3 DNA: TGTGCCAGCAGAACCTACAGGGGGGAATCCTACAATGAGCAGTTCTTC
D gene: TRBD1
clone size: many
CDR3 length: 16
J gene: TRBJ2-1
V gene: TRBV6-2/TRBV6-3

CDR3 protein: CASSSKRGAPETQYF
CDR3 DNA: TGTGCCAGCAGCTCCAAGCGGGGGGCTCCGGAGACCCAGTACTTC
D gene: TRBD2
clone size: few
CDR3 length: 15
J gene: TRBJ2-5
V gene: TRBV2

CDR3 protein: CASSPSDSVYGYTF
CDR3 DNA: TGTGCCAGCTCACCATCAGACAGCGTATATGGCTACACCTTC
D gene: .
clone size: few
CDR3 length: 14
J gene: TRBJ1-2
V gene: TRBV18

CDR3 protein: CASSRTSGKYEQYF
CDR3 DNA: TGTGCCAGCAGTCGGACTAGCGGTAAATACGAGCAGTACTTC
D gene: TRBD2
clone size: .
CDR3 length: 14
J gene: TRBJ2-7
V gene: TRBV6-6

CDR3 protein: CASSLDGGGSGTDTQYF
CDR3 DNA: TGTGCCAGCAGCTTGGACGGTGGCGGAAGCGGGACAGATACGCAGTATTTT
D gene: .
clone size: few
CDR3 length: 17
J gene: TRBJ2-3
V gene: TRBV5-4

CDR3 protein: CATSAQGPGADTQYF
CDR3 DNA: TGTGCCACCAGTGCGCAGGGACCCGGGGCAGATACGCAGTATTTT
D gene: .
clone size: few
CDR3 length: 15
J gene: TRBJ2-3
V gene: TRBV24-1

CDR3 protein: CASSLSRVAYNSPLHF
CDR3 DNA: TGTGCCAGCAGCTTAAGTCGGGTCGCCTATAATTCACCCCTCCACTTT
D gene: .
clone size: .
CDR3 length: 16
J gene: TRBJ1-6
V gene: TRBV7-8